The rows below give T cell receptor beta chains drawn from one sample of a study of blood T cell repertoires in COVID-19. Some clones are missing from TCRdb's copy, which holds only in-frame ones; the method was immunoSEQ multiplex PCR. The data hold 150,000 or so clones, with roughly 87% observed a single time. Input material: PBMCs or T cells enriched from blood (not recorded which). These receptor sequences come from a woman between 40 and 50 years old who had been exposed to COVID-19. CDR3s include the opening cysteine and the closing phenylalanine or tryptophan. A D gene is named only where the DNA matches it firmly. The size field is filled for only some rows; it gives once, few, many or a size class.

>.|TRBV19|TRBJ2-7|TRBD2
CASSQAAGEYDEQYF
TGTGCCAGTAGCCAAGCCGCGGGAGAGTACGACGAGCAGTACTTC
>once|TRBV28|TRBJ1-2|.
CASSPSGGYTF
TGTGCCAGCAGTCCTAGCGGAGGCTACACCTTC
>.|TRBV18|TRBJ1-1|.
CASSPLGQNTEAFF
TGTGCCAGCTCACCCTTGGGACAGAACACTGAAGCTTTCTTT
>.|TRBV2|TRBJ1-2|TRBD1
CASKNSGQGPYSGYTF
TGTGCCAGCAAAAACTCCGGACAGGGACCCTATTCTGGCTACACCTTC
>.|TRBV29-1|TRBJ1-5|.
CSVQVTNQPQHF
TGCAGCGTACAGGTTACCAATCAGCCCCAGCATTTT
>few|TRBV19|TRBJ1-5|.
CASNQGYQPQHF
TGTGCCAGTAACCAGGGCTATCAGCCCCAGCATTTT
>.|TRBV6-1|TRBJ2-3|TRBD2
CASSEIAGGQDTQYF
TGTGCCAGCAGTGAAATAGCGGGGGGGCAAGATACGCAGTATTTT
>.|TRBV9|TRBJ2-3|TRBD2
CASSTSPGGADTQYF
TGTGCCAGCAGCACATCCCCGGGGGGAGCAGATACGCAGTATTTT
>.|TRBV5-1|TRBJ1-1|.
CASSFQGGTEAFF
TGCGCCAGCAGCTTCCAGGGAGGCACTGAAGCTTTCTTT
>.|TRBV7-6|TRBJ2-7|.
CASSLSRAETYEQYF
TGTGCCAGCAGCTTATCCAGAGCGGAGACCTACGAGCAGTACTTC
>.|TRBV5-6|TRBJ2-1|TRBD2
CASSLFSGRSSYNEQFF
TGTGCCAGCAGCTTGTTTAGCGGGAGGTCTAGCTACAATGAGCAGTTCTTC
>.|TRBV6-2/TRBV6-3|TRBJ1-1|TRBD1
CASSYQGVGAFF
TGTGCCAGCAGCTATCAGGGGGTCGGTGCTTTCTTT
>.|TRBV2|TRBJ1-3|.
CASSESSGNTIYF
TGTGCCAGCAGTGAGAGCTCTGGAAACACCATATATTTT
>many|TRBV28|TRBJ1-4|TRBD1
CASSLEEGAGEKLFF
TGTGCCAGCAGTTTAGAGGAGGGGGCAGGTGAAAAACTGTTTTTT
>.|TRBV9|TRBJ1-5|.
CASSVEPSDQPQHF
TGTGCCAGCAGCGTAGAACCGTCGGATCAGCCCCAGCATTTT
>.|TRBV27|TRBJ2-7|TRBD1
CASGTGGYEQYF
TGTGCCTCCGGGACAGGGGGCTACGAGCAGTACTTC
>.|TRBV24-1|TRBJ1-6|.
CATSDLSRVDSPLHF
TGTGCCACCAGTGATTTGAGCAGGGTTGATTCACCCCTCCACTTT
>.|TRBV2|TRBJ1-1|.
CASSDPTVEMNTEAFF
TGTGCCAGCAGTGATCCTACAGTCGAAATGAACACTGAAGCTTTCTTT
>.|TRBV10-2|TRBJ2-3|TRBD2
CASSEGTSPTDTQYF
TGCGCCAGCAGTGAAGGGACTAGCCCCACAGATACGCAGTATTTT
>.|TRBV4-1|TRBJ1-6|.
CASSQGAGMSPLHF
TGCGCCAGCAGCCAAGGGGCAGGGATGTCACCCCTCCACTTT
>.|TRBV6-4|TRBJ1-2|.
CASSDGETGGYTF
TGTGCCAGCAGTGACGGGGAGACGGGAGGCTACACCTTC
>.|TRBV3-1/TRBV3-2|TRBJ1-5|.
CASSRTGEGNQPQHF
TGTGCCAGCAGCCGAACGGGGGAGGGCAATCAGCCCCAGCATTTT
>.|TRBV5-6|TRBJ2-5|.
CASSPDIQETQYF
TGTGCCAGCAGCCCAGACATACAAGAGACCCAGTACTTC
>once|TRBV2|TRBJ1-4|TRBD1
CASRDRGNNEKLFF
TGTGCCAGCAGGGACAGGGGTAATAATGAAAAACTGTTTTTT
>once|TRBV1|TRBJ2-7|.
CTSEGLGGYEQYF
TGCACCAGCGAGGGACTAGGGGGCTACGAGCAGTACTTC
>.|TRBV25-1|TRBJ1-1|.
CASSEPSRVGTEAFF
TGTGCCAGCAGTGAACCATCCAGGGTAGGCACTGAAGCTTTCTTT
>.|TRBV15|TRBJ1-4|.
CATSRVGGANEKLFF
TGTGCCACCAGCAGAGTTGGAGGCGCGAATGAAAAACTGTTTTTT
>once|TRBV5-4|TRBJ2-1|TRBD2
CASSLVGSGGLTYNEQFF
TGTGCCAGCAGCTTGGTAGGTAGCGGGGGACTAACCTACAATGAGCAGTTCTTC
>.|TRBV7-6|TRBJ2-3|TRBD2
CASSLRLAGGTSTDTQYF
TGTGCCAGCAGCTTACGACTAGCGGGGGGAACTAGCACAGATACGCAGTATTTT
>.|TRBV5-1|TRBJ2-3|TRBD2
CASSTSGSLTDTQYF
TGCGCCAGCAGCACTAGCGGGAGCCTCACAGATACGCAGTATTTT
>.|TRBV7-9|TRBJ2-3|.
CASSLRGATTDTQYF
TGTGCCAGCAGCTTACGGGGGGCCACCACAGATACGCAGTATTTT
>.|TRBV2|TRBJ2-5|.
CASSEETQYF
TGTGCCAGCAGCGAAGAGACCCAGTACTTC
>.|TRBV5-1|TRBJ2-1|TRBD1
CASSLGDRGRNEQFF
TGCGCCAGCAGCTTAGGGGACAGGGGGAGGAATGAGCAGTTCTTC
>once|TRBV4-1|TRBJ1-5|TRBD1
CASSRQGQNQPQHF
TGCGCCAGCAGCCGGCAGGGACAGAATCAGCCCCAGCATTTT
>.|TRBV12-5|TRBJ2-5|.
CASGLPHRESGQETQYF
TGTGCTAGTGGTTTGCCTCACAGGGAGTCGGGCCAAGAGACCCAGTACTTC
>.|TRBV9|TRBJ2-7|TRBD2
CASSVGLAGPNEQYF
TGTGCCAGCAGCGTCGGACTAGCGGGACCTAACGAGCAGTACTTC
>.|TRBV5-4|TRBJ1-4|.
CASSFDVGDEKLFF
TGTGCCAGCAGCTTCGACGTAGGGGATGAAAAACTGTTTTTT
>.|TRBV7-6|TRBJ1-1|.
CASSKQENTEAFF
TGTGCCAGCAGCAAACAGGAGAACACTGAAGCTTTCTTT
>.|TRBV19|TRBJ2-1|.
CASSIAATYNEQFF
TGTGCCAGTAGTATCGCGGCTACCTACAATGAGCAGTTCTTC
>.|TRBV3-1/TRBV3-2|TRBJ1-2|TRBD1
CASSPTGTGKGYTF
TGTGCCAGCAGCCCCACCGGGACAGGTAAAGGCTACACCTTC
>.|TRBV24-1|TRBJ2-3|TRBD1
CATSGTGYTQYF
TGTGCCACCAGTGGGACAGGCTATACGCAGTATTTT
>.|TRBV5-1|TRBJ1-1|.
CASGRDFPNTEAFF
TGCGCCAGCGGACGGGACTTCCCGAACACTGAAGCTTTCTTT
>.|TRBV28|TRBJ2-7|TRBD2
CASGGLAGASYEQYF
TGTGCCAGCGGAGGACTAGCGGGAGCCTCCTACGAGCAGTACTTC
>.|TRBV6-2/TRBV6-3|TRBJ2-7|TRBD2
CASSYSLAGPPYEQYF
TGTGCCAGCAGTTACTCTCTAGCGGGACCTCCCTACGAGCAGTACTTC
>once|TRBV28|TRBJ1-2|.
CASSAPGVYGYTF
TGTGCCAGCAGTGCCCCGGGGGTCTATGGCTACACCTTC
>.|TRBV7-9|TRBJ1-5|.
CASSLLEGTGGQPQHF
TGTGCCAGCAGCTTACTTGAAGGGACGGGGGGTCAGCCCCAGCATTTT